Listed below are T cell receptor beta chains from one sample, sequenced in a study of Tregs in tolerant kidney transplant recipients. Their antigen targets remain unknown. TCRdb's table, derived via immunoSEQ multiplex PCR, lists solely in-frame clones and lacks some. The repertoire holds under 50,000 clones, with roughly 96% as singletons. The sample taken for sequencing was Tregs from blood cultured with allogeneic cells. These receptors came from a human donor in good health. Both conserved end residues are part of each CDR3. Each record gives: D gene, V gene, J gene, clone size, CDR3 protein, CDR3 DNA. The D gene is left open where the match is weak. A row's size may be missing; if present it is once, few, many or a size class.

.	TRBV5-8	TRBJ1-5	once	CASSLRGNNQPQHF	TGTGCCAGCAGCTTGAGGGGGAACAATCAGCCCCAGCATTTT
.	TRBV29-1	TRBJ2-7	once	CSARPQEFLPYEQYF	TGCAGCGCCCGCCCACAGGAGTTTCTTCCGTACGAGCAGTACTTC
.	TRBV19	TRBJ1-3	.	CASSAPAGNTIYF	TGTGCCAGTAGTGCCCCCGCTGGAAACACCATATATTTT
.	TRBV10-3	TRBJ2-2	.	CAIGLGAGELFF	TGTGCCATCGGCCTCGGGGCCGGGGAGCTGTTTTTT
.	TRBV10-2	TRBJ2-7	.	CASSAGAYEQYF	TGCGCCAGCAGTGCTGGGGCTTACGAGCAGTACTTC
.	TRBV6-6	TRBJ1-6	.	CASSYSREYNSPLHF	TGTGCCAGCAGTTACTCGAGGGAGTATAATTCACCCCTCCACTTT
TRBD1	TRBV10-2	TRBJ1-5	few	CASGDRALRNQPQHF	TGCGCCAGCGGGGACAGGGCCCTCAGGAATCAGCCCCAGCATTTT
.	TRBV6-6	TRBJ2-7	.	CASSLELGATYEQYF	TGTGCCAGCAGTCTCGAGTTGGGGGCCACCTACGAGCAGTACTTC
TRBD1	TRBV6-6	TRBJ1-1	once	CASSYRTGAAEAFF	TGTGCCAGCAGTTACCGGACAGGGGCCGCTGAAGCTTTCTTT
.	TRBV28	TRBJ1-6	.	CASSLIFTSSYNSPLHF	TGTGCCAGCAGTTTAATATTTACTAGCTCCTATAATTCACCCCTCCACTTT
.	TRBV2	TRBJ2-5	.	CASSVSRVLETQYF	TGTGCCAGCAGTGTCTCTAGAGTCCTGGAGACCCAGTACTTC
.	TRBV2	TRBJ2-7	.	CASSEGSILYEQYF	TGTGCCAGCAGTGAAGGGTCAATACTGTACGAGCAGTACTTC
.	TRBV18	TRBJ1-2	.	CASSPSRPGQNYGYTF	TGTGCCAGCTCACCATCCCGTCCGGGTCAGAACTATGGCTACACCTTC
.	TRBV5-1	TRBJ1-1	.	CASSLQGPVNTEAFF	TGCGCCAGCAGCTTGCAGGGACCTGTGAACACTGAAGCTTTCTTT
.	TRBV6-5	TRBJ2-7	.	CASSYSVSLVYEQYF	TGTGCCAGCAGTTATTCTGTTTCCCTGGTCTACGAGCAGTACTTC
TRBD2	TRBV9	TRBJ2-3	.	CASSVRAGGPSTDTQYF	TGTGCCAGCAGCGTAAGAGCGGGGGGGCCAAGCACAGATACGCAGTATTTT
TRBD2	TRBV18	TRBJ2-2	.	CASSPPVWREPNTGELFF	TGTGCCAGCTCACCACCGGTGTGGCGGGAGCCTAACACCGGGGAGCTGTTTTTT
TRBD1	TRBV2	TRBJ1-1	.	CASRGQGIEAFF	TGTGCCAGCCGAGGACAGGGCATTGAAGCTTTCTTT
.	TRBV6-5	TRBJ1-1	.	CASSYLGRDREAFF	TGTGCCAGCAGTTACTTGGGGCGTGATAGGGAAGCTTTCTTT
.	TRBV5-1	TRBJ2-3	.	CASSEGPGGTADTQYF	TGCGCCAGCAGCGAGGGGCCTGGCGGCACCGCAGATACGCAGTATTTT
TRBD2	TRBV23-1	TRBJ2-7	.	CASPGPGGGRMTYEQYF	TGCGCCAGCCCCGGGCCCGGAGGCGGGAGGATGACCTACGAGCAGTACTTC
.	TRBV20-1	TRBJ1-2	.	CSARNGYTF	TGCAGTGCTAGGAATGGCTACACCTTC
.	TRBV2	TRBJ2-7	.	CASKKAGYYEQYF	TGTGCCAGTAAAAAAGCGGGTTACTACGAGCAGTACTTC
.	TRBV7-2	TRBJ1-4	.	CASSPRRGGEKLFF	TGTGCCAGCAGCCCCCGGAGGGGCGGAGAAAAACTGTTTTTT
TRBD2	TRBV7-2	TRBJ2-2	.	CASILSGLAETGELFF	TGTGCCAGCATCCTCAGTGGCCTAGCGGAAACCGGGGAGCTGTTTTTT
.	TRBV11-2	TRBJ1-5	.	CASSREGPSNQPQHF	TGTGCCAGCAGCCGTGAGGGGCCTAGCAATCAGCCCCAGCATTTT